One and the same sample provided the 25 T cell receptor beta chains below, sequenced in a study of Tregs in tolerant kidney transplant recipients. Sequenced by immunoSEQ multiplex PCR; TCRdb stores in-frame clones only, minus some. The table has about 73,000 clones, 85% to 95% seen once; the top ten hold roughly 0.35%. The sample in question was Tregs from blood, obtained before the transplant. The source of these receptors is a human donor who received a combined kidney and bone marrow transplant.

In its sample, this clone was seen once. The chain employs TRBV29-1 and TRBJ2-3; D possibly matches TRBD1 or TRBD2 (6 bases each). V dropped 6 bases and J dropped 0 bases, with 16 bases sitting between them. Per the germline V gene, CDR1 is SQVTM and CDR2 is ANQGSEA. The CDR3 sequence is 15 residues long. This chain's CDR3 is CSVGGPDRSTDTQYF. DNA for the CDR3: TGCAGCGTAGGGGGGCCCGACAGAAGCACAGATACGCAGTATTTT.

The rearrangement uses TRBV10-3 and TRBJ2-1, with 10 bases aligning to TRBD2. V lost 5 bases to trimming and J lost 6 bases; unmatched junction nucleotides: 10. Germline CDR1 ENHRY, CDR2 SYGVKD. This CDR3 comprises 16 residues. The CDR3 DNA reads as TGTGCCATCAGTCGCCTACTAGCGGGATTTGTCAATGAGCAGTTCTTC. Amino acid sequence: CAISRLLAGFVNEQFF.

The CDR3 here is CASSQHGSRSNEQFF. DNA of the CDR3: TGTGCCAGCAGCCAACATGGATCAAGATCAAATGAGCAGTTCTTC. The genes are TRBV7-9 and TRBJ2-1; D is unclear. V was pared by 5 bases and J by 7 bases, with 18 bases between. The CDR3 runs 15 residues. Germline values: CDR1 SEHNR, CDR2 FQNEAQ (reference sequence).

V is TRBV4-1 and J is TRBJ1-1; D is ambiguous. This CDR3 has 15 residues. Germline V gene lookup returns CDR1 MGHRA and CDR2 YSYEKL. V was shortened by 0 bases and J by 11 bases, with 19 bases between the two germline ends. Here the CDR3 reads CASSQDEDTRFEAFF. The CDR3 DNA is TGCGCCAGCAGCCAAGATGAGGATACGAGATTTGAGGCTTTCTTT.

The J gene is TRBJ1-4, the V gene TRBV6-1; tentative D call: TRBD1 (6 bases). V lost 10 bases and J 4 bases, leaving 10 bases between the germline ends. The CDR3 spans 12 residues. Germline V gene lookup returns CDR1 MNHNS and CDR2 SASEGT. Written as DNA, the CDR3 is TGTGCCACAGGGGATTATAATGAAAAACTGTTTTTT. Amino acid sequence: CATGDYNEKLFF.

Written as DNA, the CDR3 is TGTGCCAGTAGTACCACAGGGGGCGGCAATCAGCCCCAGCATTTT. Residues: CASSTTGGGNQPQHF. The chain uses TRBV19 and TRBJ1-5; 9 nucleotides line up with TRBD1. Germline assignment: CDR1 LNHDA and CDR2 SQIVND (reference sequence). V lost 4 bases, J lost 2 bases, and 3 bases stayed unmatched. The CDR3 covers 15 residues.

The gene calls are TRBV27 and TRBJ2-5; 12 bases line up with TRBD2. The CDR3 covers 15 residues. Germline-derived CDR1 and CDR2 are MNHEY and SMNVEV (reference sequence). V shed 6 bases, J shed 5 bases, and the junction held 7 bases outside the gene matches. The CDR3 DNA reads as TGTGCCAGCAGCCTGCTAGCGGGAGGGATTGAGACCCAGTACTTC. Encoded protein: CASSLLAGGIETQYF.

CDR3 loop: CASSASGTNEKLFF. In DNA, the CDR3 is TGTGCCAGCAGCGCGAGTGGAACTAATGAAAAACTGTTTTTT. The V call is TRBV9, the J call TRBJ1-4; D gene ambiguous. Germline assignment: CDR1 SGDLS and CDR2 YYNGEE. The CDR3 sequence is 14 residues long. The V end was cut by 3 bases, the J end by 1 base, with 7 bases between.

This rearrangement joins TRBV2 to TRBJ2-1, with D uncertain. The CDR3 extends over 13 amino acids. From germline, CDR1 is SNHLY and CDR2 FYNNEI. V lost 0 bases and J lost 9, with 9 bases in between. The CDR3 DNA reads as TGTGCCAGCAGTGAAGCGCCGGTGGGTGAGCAGTTCTTC. As protein: CASSEAPVGEQFF.

The V and J genes are TRBV19 and TRBJ2-6; 7 nucleotides line up with TRBD1. Germline values: CDR1 LNHDA, CDR2 SQIVND (reference sequence). CDR3 size: 19 residues. J was trimmed by 0 bases and V by 5 bases; bases with no gene match: 13. The CDR3 DNA is TGTGCCAGTAGTCCCCACAGGGGCCAGACGAGCTCTGGGGCCAACGTCCTGACTTTC. Amino acid sequence: CASSPHRGQTSSGANVLTF. The full variable domain, completed using reference TRBV19 and TRBJ2-6, is DGGITQSPKYLFRKEGQNVTLSCEQNLNHDAMYWYRQDPGQGLRLIYYSQIVNDFQKGDIAEGYSVSREKKESFPLTVTSAQKNPTAFYLCASSPHRGQTSSGANVLTFGAGSRLTVL.

The rearrangement links TRBV6-5 to TRBJ2-1; no reliable D call. The CDR3 totals 12 residues. V lost 2 bases, J lost 4 bases, and 3 bases lay in between. Germline CDR1 and CDR2: MNHEY and SVGAGI. Written as DNA, the CDR3 is TGTGCCAGCAGTTACCGATACAATGAGCAGTTCTTC. It codes for CASSYRYNEQFF.

The CDR3 DNA sequence: TGCGCCAGCAGTGAGTTGGGGGTGGGAAAAGAGACCCAGTACTTC. Translation gives CASSELGVGKETQYF. The chain employs TRBV10-1 and TRBJ2-5; either TRBD1 or TRBD2 may supply D (5 bases each). This CDR3 has 15 amino acids. Germline CDR1 WNHNN, CDR2 SYGVQD (reference sequence). V dropped 1 base and J dropped 3 bases, with 12 bases sitting between them.

The rearrangement uses TRBV28 and TRBJ2-7; the match to TRBD2 covers 14 bases. This CDR3 has 15 residues. Looked up from germline, CDR1 is MDHEN and CDR2 is SYDVKM. V was clipped by 6 bases and J by 6 bases; unmatched bases: 7. The CDR3 coding sequence is TGTGCCAGCAGCAGACTAGCGGGAGGGCCAGGCGAGCAGTACTTC. Protein: CASSRLAGGPGEQYF.

The chain couples TRBV7-2 to TRBJ2-7; 7 nucleotides line up with TRBD1. The CDR3 loop spans 13 amino acids. V gave up 3 bases and J gave up 3 bases; unmatched junction bases: 2. CDR1 is SGHTA and CDR2 is FQGNSA in the germline V gene. The chain's CDR3 is CASSFGTDYEQYF. The CDR3 coding sequence is TGTGCCAGCAGCTTCGGGACAGACTACGAGCAGTACTTC. The whole variable domain, remainder taken from reference TRBV7-2 and TRBJ2-7, is GAGVSQSPSNKVTEKGKDVELRCDPISGHTALYWYRQSLGQGLEFLIYFQGNSAPDKSGLPSDRFSAERTGGSVSTLTIQRTQQEDSAVYLCASSFGTDYEQYFGPGTRLTVT.

The chain joins TRBV5-6 to TRBJ2-7; D call uncertain. Trimming cost V 0 bases and J 3 bases, with 4 bases left between them. The CDR3 length is 12 residues. The germline V gene has CDR1 SGHDT and CDR2 YYEEEE. CDR3 sequence reads: CASSLGGYEQYF. As DNA, the CDR3 is TGTGCCAGCAGCTTGGGGGGCTACGAGCAGTACTTC.

V and J are TRBV28 and TRBJ1-4, with no clear D. Trimming took off 8 bases at V and 5 bases at J, with 3 bases between the two ends. The CDR3 covers 10 residues. Per germline, CDR1 MDHEN and CDR2 SYDVKM. This CDR3 reads CASGNEKLFF. In DNA, the CDR3 is TGTGCCAGCGGGAATGAAAAACTGTTTTTT.

The chain combines TRBV7-9 with TRBJ1-2; TRBD1 matches 7 bases. Trimming at V came to 3 bases and at J to 6 bases, leaving 19 bases not matched to a gene. Germline V gene lookup returns CDR1 SEHNR and CDR2 FQNEAQ (reference sequence). This CDR3 region has 18 residues. The CDR3 spells CASSFLPIPGRGPDGYTF. The CDR3 nucleotides are TGTGCCAGCAGCTTCCTCCCCATCCCAGGGAGGGGGCCAGATGGCTACACCTTC.

This CDR3 reads CASSYDRVGYTF. The CDR3 nucleotides read TGTGCCAGCAGCTACGACAGGGTTGGCTACACCTTC. The chain joins TRBV5-6 to TRBJ1-2; 7 nucleotides match TRBD1. The length of the CDR3 is 12 residues. Germline V gene lookup returns CDR1 SGHDT and CDR2 YYEEEE. V trimming: 3 bases; J trimming: 7 bases; junction bases outside the gene matches: 3.

This rearrangement joins TRBV6-5 to TRBJ2-1; D is undetermined. The CDR3 spans 14 residues. V was trimmed by 4 bases and J by 7 bases, leaving 14 bases between them. Germline CDR1 reads MNHEY; CDR2 reads SVGAGI. The CDR3 sequence is CASSFRTKGNEQFF. CDR3 bases: TGTGCCAGCAGTTTCAGGACGAAGGGAAATGAGCAGTTCTTC.

The V and J genes are TRBV30 and TRBJ1-1, with TRBD1 matching 7 bases. Trimming removed 5 bases from V and 2 bases from J; junction bases left unmatched: 11. Germline CDR1 and CDR2: GTSNPN and SVGIG (reference sequence). The CDR3 sequence is 15 residues long. The CDR3 bases are TGTGCCTGGCGCGACAGGGTCTATAGAAACACTGAAGCTTTCTTT. This codes for CAWRDRVYRNTEAFF.

This CDR3 is CASSTGQGLIGNEQFF. For the CDR3, the DNA is TGTGCCAGCAGCACTGGACAGGGGCTGATTGGCAATGAGCAGTTCTTC. This chain links TRBV7-8 with TRBJ2-1, with TRBD1 matching over 9 bases. Germline V lookup: CDR1 SGHVS, CDR2 FQNEAQ. V trimming: 5 bases; J trimming: 6 bases; junction bases outside the gene matches: 11. The CDR3 contains 16 residues.

The chain uses TRBV18 and TRBJ2-1; 9 bases align to TRBD2. V lost 3 bases to trimming and J lost 9 bases; unmatched junction nucleotides: 12. From germline, CDR1 is KGHSH and CDR2 LQKENI. The CDR3 totals 16 residues. The CDR3 DNA follows: TGTGCCAGCTCACCGCAAGCGGGAGGTGCGGGGTTTGAGCAGTTCTTC. It specifies CASSPQAGGAGFEQFF.

J is TRBJ2-2 and V is TRBV11-2; the D gene is possibly TRBD1 (6 bases). This CDR3 is built from 15 residues. Trimming took off 1 base at V and 11 bases at J, with 17 bases between the two ends. Germline V gene data show CDR1 as SGHAT and CDR2 as FQNNGV. The CDR3 DNA is TGTGCCAGCAGCTTAGTCAGGGGCAGATTCGGTGAGCTGTTTTTT. Its translation: CASSLVRGRFGELFF.

The chain combines TRBV19 with TRBJ2-3, with TRBD2 as a possible D gene (5 bases). V dropped 3 bases and J dropped 4 bases, with 14 bases sitting between them. The germline gives CDR1 LNHDA, CDR2 SQIVND (reference sequence). This CDR3 spans 15 amino acids. This CDR3 reads CASSMNPSWADTQYF. The CDR3 DNA reads TGTGCCAGTAGTATGAATCCTAGCTGGGCAGATACGCAGTATTTT. Using reference TRBV19 and TRBJ2-3 for the parts outside the CDR3, the full variable domain is DGGITQSPKYLFRKEGQNVTLSCEQNLNHDAMYWYRQDPGQGLRLIYYSQIVNDFQKGDIAEGYSVSREKKESFPLTVTSAQKNPTAFYLCASSMNPSWADTQYFGPGTRLTVL.

The J gene is TRBJ1-1, the V gene TRBV6-5; 7 nucleotides line up with TRBD1. The CDR3 extends over 15 amino acids. The V segment lost 6 bases and the J segment 8 bases; nucleotides outside the gene matches: 15. Germline loops: CDR1 MNHEY, CDR2 SVGAGI. The CDR3 reads CASSQRTGRRSEAFF. DNA for the CDR3: TGTGCCAGCAGCCAAAGGACAGGTCGCCGTTCCGAAGCTTTCTTT.